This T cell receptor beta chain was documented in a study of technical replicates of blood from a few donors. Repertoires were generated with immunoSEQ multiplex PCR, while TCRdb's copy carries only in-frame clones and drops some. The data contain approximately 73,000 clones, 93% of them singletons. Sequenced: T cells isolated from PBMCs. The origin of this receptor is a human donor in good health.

In DNA form, the CDR3 reads TGTGCCAGCCGCTTTCTTTTAGCTAACTATGGCTACACCTTC. Residues: CASRFLLANYGYTF. The chain links TRBV6-5 to TRBJ1-2; D is unclear. Germline V gives CDR1 MNHEY, CDR2 SVGAGI. The CDR3 spans 14 residues. Trimming left V 8 bases short and J 0 bases short, with 13 bases between.